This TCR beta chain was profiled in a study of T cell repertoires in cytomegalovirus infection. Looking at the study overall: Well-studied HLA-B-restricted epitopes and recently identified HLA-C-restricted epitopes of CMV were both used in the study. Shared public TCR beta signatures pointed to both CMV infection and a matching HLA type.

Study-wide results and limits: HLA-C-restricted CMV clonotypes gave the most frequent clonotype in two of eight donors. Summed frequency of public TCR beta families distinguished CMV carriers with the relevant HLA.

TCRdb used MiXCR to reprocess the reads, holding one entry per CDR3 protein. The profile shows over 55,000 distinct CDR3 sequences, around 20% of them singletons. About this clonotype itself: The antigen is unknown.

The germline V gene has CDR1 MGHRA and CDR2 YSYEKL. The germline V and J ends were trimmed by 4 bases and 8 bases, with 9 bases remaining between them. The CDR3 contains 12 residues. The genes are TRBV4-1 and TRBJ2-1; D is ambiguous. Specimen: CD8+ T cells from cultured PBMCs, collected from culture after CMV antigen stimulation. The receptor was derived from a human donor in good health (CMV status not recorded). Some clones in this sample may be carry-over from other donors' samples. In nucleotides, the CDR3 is TGCGCCAGCAGCCCCGACTGGTATGAGCAGTTCTTC. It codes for CASSPDWYEQFF.